The entry that follows covers one T cell receptor beta chain sequence. This clonotype was found a few times. No antigen is known for it. No clone much larger than this one lies a single base away; base qualities are absent. This sample is drawn from a study of blood T cells in healthy people across ages (dated by TCRdb to between 2014 and 2017). About the investigation overall: In model experiments, template switching captured about one uniquely barcoded TCR beta cDNA molecule for every two T cells. Age-related changes in TCR beta repertoire diversity were measured in the study by deep sequencing normalized with unique cDNA molecular identifiers. The donors were split into four age groups: young (average 16 years), middle-aged (39), aged (more than 60) and long-lived (under 90). Donors of different ages were randomly distributed across sequencing lanes to avoid experimental bias. Using the same blood draw, the study looked at two additional independent replicas of 1 million unique cDNA reads for two donors, one aged 18 to 30 and the other aged 80 or older. General conclusions and limits of the study: Since profiling was done on bulk unsorted PBMCs, naive and antigen-experienced compartments could not be conclusively compared. Total diversity estimates from one million sequenced T cells were considered lower bounds and underestimates. The CMV infection status of donors was not known, potentially confounding age-related changes in expanded clonotypes. The percentage of naive T cells measured by flow cytometry correlated strongly with observed TCR beta diversity. As age increased, observed TCR beta diversity per million T cells dropped in a roughly linear way, and a significant reduction was already evident by age about 40. The long-lived group showed more naive CD4+ T cells, fewer expanded clones and increased TCR diversity than the aged group, suggesting age selection.

The library came from 5' RACE. TCRdb names Illumina HiSeq 2500 as the instrument used. A second PCR of roughly 7 to 11 cycles was performed with a sample-barcoded 5' primer and a J-beta primer mix. A template-switch 5' adaptor carrying 12 random nucleotides introduced a unique molecular identifier onto each TCR beta cDNA molecule. At least 2.5 million CDR3-containing paired-end reads were obtained from each sample. The Mint cDNA synthesis kit, primed by a TRBC-specific oligonucleotide, was used to synthesize first-strand cDNA from all RNA. All cDNA was treated with uracil-DNA glycosylase and then went through a first 18-cycle PCR with the universal primers M1SS and BC2_uni_R. On the authors' methods: For normalization, 1 million high-quality reads, each with a distinct molecular identifier, were randomly selected from each sample. Instead of being binned into consensus sequences, reads with shared molecular identifiers were discarded. MiTCR, with a Q25 quality threshold and the strictest error-elimination algorithm, was used for CDR3 identification, clonotype clustering and error correction. Lower-bound total TCR beta diversity was estimated with a nonparametric unseen species model using Euler transformation. The public reads were reprocessed in TCRdb via fastp at Q25 and MiXCR, keeping in-frame beta chains. Rows are unified per CDR3 protein, each entry keeping the most common DNA and genes. The V and J calls come from TCRdb's annotation, not from the publication. The sample contains roughly 1.7 million distinct CDR3 sequences, almost 35% of them found a single time. The top ten constitute approximately 11% of the sample.

The germline V gene encodes CDR1 MNHEY and CDR2 SMNVEV (reference sequence). V lost 6 bases and J lost 5 bases; the stretch between them is 5 bases long. The CDR3 has 12 amino acids, counting the end cysteine and phenylalanine. Solely the CDR3 DNA is kept, with 36 bases framed from the first base. Donors were under 40 systemically healthy Caucasian individuals from Russia aged 6 to 90 years. Each donor gave ten milliliters of peripheral blood, collected into EDTA-treated Vacutainer tubes. Ficoll-Paque density-gradient centrifugation was used to isolate PBMCs, with at least 7 million obtained per sample. Total RNA was extracted from PBMCs with Trizol reagent, with at least 5.5 micrograms obtained per sample. The percentages of naive CD45RAhigh/CD27high T cells were determined by flow cytometry on a PBMC aliquot from every donor.

What was sequenced was blood. This TCR came from a woman aged 30 to 39 in good health. The chain is encoded by TRBV27 joined to TRBJ1-6; the D gene cannot be named for sure. The CDR3 is CASSWNNSPLHF. The DNA sequence is as follows: TGTGCCAGCAGCTGGAATAATTCACCCCTCCACTTT.